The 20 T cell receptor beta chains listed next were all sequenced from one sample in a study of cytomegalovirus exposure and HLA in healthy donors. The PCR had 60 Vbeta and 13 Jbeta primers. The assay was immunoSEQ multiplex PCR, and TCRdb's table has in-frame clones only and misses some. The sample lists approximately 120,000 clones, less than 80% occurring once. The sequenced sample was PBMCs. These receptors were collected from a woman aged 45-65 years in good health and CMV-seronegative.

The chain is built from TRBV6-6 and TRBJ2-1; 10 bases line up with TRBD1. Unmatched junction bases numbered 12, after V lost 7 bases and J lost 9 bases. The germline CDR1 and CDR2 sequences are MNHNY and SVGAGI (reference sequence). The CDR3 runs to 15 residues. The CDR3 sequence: CASTKPGQGRSEQFF. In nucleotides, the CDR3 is TGTGCCAGCACAAAACCGGGACAGGGGAGGAGTGAGCAGTTCTTC.

The CDR3 spells CASSLSWGGGEKLFF. The CDR3 bases are TGTGCCAGCAGCTTGAGCTGGGGCGGGGGTGAAAAACTGTTTTTT. The rearrangement joins TRBV5-7 to TRBJ1-4; perhaps TRBD1 as D (5 bases). TRBV5-7 is designated an ORF whose function remains uncertain. The CDR3 runs to 15 residues. Trimming cost V 1 base and J 7 bases, with 14 bases left between them.

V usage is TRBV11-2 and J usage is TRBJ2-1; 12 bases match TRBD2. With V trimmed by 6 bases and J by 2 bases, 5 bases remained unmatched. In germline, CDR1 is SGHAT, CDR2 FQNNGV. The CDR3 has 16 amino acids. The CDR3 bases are TGTGCCAGCAGTCCACTAGCGGGAGGTACCTACAATGAGCAGTTCTTC. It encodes CASSPLAGGTYNEQFF.

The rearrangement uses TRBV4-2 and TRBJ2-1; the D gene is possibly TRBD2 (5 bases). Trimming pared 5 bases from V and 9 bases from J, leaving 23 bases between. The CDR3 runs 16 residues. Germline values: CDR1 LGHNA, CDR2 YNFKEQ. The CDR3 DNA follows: TGTGCCAGCAGCTTAAGGCCCCTAGAGGGCACAGTTGAGCAGTTCTTC. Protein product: CASSLRPLEGTVEQFF.

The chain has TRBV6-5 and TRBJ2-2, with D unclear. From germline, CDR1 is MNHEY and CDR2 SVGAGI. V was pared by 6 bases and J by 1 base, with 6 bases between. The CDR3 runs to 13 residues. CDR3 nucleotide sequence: TGTGCCAGCAGAAGACAGAACACCGGGGAGCTGTTTTTT. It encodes CASRRQNTGELFF.

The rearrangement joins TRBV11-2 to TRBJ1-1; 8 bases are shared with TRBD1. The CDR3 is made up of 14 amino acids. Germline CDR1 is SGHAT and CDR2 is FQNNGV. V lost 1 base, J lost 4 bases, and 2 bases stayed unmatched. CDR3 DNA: TGTGCCAGCAGCTTAGTCCAGGGGGCCACTGAAGCTTTCTTT. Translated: CASSLVQGATEAFF.

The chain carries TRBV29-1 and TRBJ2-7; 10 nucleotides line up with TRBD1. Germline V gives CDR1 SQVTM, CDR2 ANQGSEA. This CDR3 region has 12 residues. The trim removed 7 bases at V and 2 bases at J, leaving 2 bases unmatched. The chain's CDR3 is CSAGQGTYEQYF. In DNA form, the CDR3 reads TGCAGCGCGGGACAGGGGACCTACGAGCAGTACTTC.

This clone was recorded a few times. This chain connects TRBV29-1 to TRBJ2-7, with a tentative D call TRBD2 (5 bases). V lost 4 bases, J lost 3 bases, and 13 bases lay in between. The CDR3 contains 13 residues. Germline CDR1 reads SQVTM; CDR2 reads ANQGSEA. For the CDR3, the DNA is TGCAGCGTTGCAAACCTAGGGAGCTACGAGCAGTACTTC. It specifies CSVANLGSYEQYF.

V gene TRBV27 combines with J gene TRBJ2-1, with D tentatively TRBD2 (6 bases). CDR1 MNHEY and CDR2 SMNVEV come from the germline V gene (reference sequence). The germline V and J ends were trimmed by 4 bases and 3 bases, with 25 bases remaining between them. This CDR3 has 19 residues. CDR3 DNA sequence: TGTGCCAGCAGTTCGGGACTCCTTTCAACCAGGACAAACTACAATGAGCAGTTCTTC. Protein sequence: CASSSGLLSTRTNYNEQFF.

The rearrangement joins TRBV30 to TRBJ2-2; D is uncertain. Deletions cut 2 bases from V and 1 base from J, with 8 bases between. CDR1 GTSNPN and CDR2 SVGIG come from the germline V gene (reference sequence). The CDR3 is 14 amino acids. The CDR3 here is CAWSTTVNTGELFF. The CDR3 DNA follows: TGTGCCTGGAGTACCACGGTGAACACCGGGGAGCTGTTTTTT.

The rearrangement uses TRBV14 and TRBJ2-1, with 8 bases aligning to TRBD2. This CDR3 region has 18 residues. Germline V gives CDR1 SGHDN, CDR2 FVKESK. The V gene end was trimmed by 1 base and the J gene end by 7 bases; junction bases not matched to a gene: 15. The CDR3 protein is CASSQVAGTNRLGNEQFF. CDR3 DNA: TGTGCCAGCAGCCAAGTAGCGGGAACCAACCGGCTGGGGAATGAGCAGTTCTTC.

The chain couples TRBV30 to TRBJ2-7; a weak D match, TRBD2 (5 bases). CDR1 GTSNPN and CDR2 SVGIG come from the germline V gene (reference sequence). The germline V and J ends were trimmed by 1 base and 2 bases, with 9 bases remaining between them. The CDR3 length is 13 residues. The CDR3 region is CAWSADSAYEQYF. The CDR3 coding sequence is TGTGCCTGGAGTGCGGACTCCGCCTACGAGCAGTACTTC.

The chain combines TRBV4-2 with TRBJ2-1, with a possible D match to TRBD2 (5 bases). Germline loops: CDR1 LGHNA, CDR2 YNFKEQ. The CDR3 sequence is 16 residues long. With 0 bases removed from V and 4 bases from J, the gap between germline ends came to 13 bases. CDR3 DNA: TGTGCCAGCAGCCAAGATTCGGACTGGAGATACAATGAGCAGTTCTTC. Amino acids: CASSQDSDWRYNEQFF.

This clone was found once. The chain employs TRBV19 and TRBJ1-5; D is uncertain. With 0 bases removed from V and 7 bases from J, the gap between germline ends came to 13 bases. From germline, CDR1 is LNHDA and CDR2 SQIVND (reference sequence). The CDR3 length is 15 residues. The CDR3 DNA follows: TGTGCCAGTAGTATAGAGAATCGGGGAAACCAGCCCCAGCATTTT. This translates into CASSIENRGNQPQHF.

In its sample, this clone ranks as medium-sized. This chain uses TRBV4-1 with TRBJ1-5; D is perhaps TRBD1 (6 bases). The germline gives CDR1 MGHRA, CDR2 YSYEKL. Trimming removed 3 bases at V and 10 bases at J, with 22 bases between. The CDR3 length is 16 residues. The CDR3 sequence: CASSQPLNRDREPQHF. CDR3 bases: TGCGCCAGCAGCCAGCCGCTTAACAGGGATAGGGAACCCCAGCATTTT.

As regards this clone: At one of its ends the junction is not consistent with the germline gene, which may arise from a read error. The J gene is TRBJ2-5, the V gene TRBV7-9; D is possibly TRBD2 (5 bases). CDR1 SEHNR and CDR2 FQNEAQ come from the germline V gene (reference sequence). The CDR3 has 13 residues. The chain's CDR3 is CSSGFFYQETQYF. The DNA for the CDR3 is TGTTCCAGCGGCTTCTTTTACCAAGAGACCCAGTACTTC.

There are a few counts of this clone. The CDR3 loop reads CSVRSGGSSYNEQFF. CDR3 DNA: TGCAGCGTAAGGTCAGGCGGGAGCTCCTACAATGAGCAGTTCTTC. The chain uses TRBV29-1 and TRBJ2-1; 7 bases fit TRBD2. The V gene end was trimmed by 6 bases and the J gene end by 0 bases; junction bases not matched to a gene: 8. Germline assignment: CDR1 SQVTM and CDR2 ANQGSEA. This CDR3 has 15 residues.

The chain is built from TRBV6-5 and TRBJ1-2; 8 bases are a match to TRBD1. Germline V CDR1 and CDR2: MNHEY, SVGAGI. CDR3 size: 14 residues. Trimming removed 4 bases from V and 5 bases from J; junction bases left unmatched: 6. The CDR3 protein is CASSSGGAWYGYTF. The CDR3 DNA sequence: TGTGCCAGCAGTTCAGGGGGCGCGTGGTATGGCTACACCTTC.

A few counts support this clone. CDR3 sequence (DNA): TGCAGCGTTGAATTCGGGGATACCTTGGGCGAGCAGTACTTC. It translates to CSVEFGDTLGEQYF. The chain links TRBV29-1 to TRBJ2-7; a weak D match, TRBD2 (5 bases). CDR3 length: 14 residues. V was pared by 2 bases and J by 6 bases, with 17 bases between. Germline V CDR1 and CDR2: SQVTM, ANQGSEA.

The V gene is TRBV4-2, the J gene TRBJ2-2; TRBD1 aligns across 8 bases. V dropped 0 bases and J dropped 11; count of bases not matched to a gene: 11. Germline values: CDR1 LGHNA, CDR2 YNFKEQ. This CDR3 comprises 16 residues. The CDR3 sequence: CASSQDLEQGASELFF. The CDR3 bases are TGTGCCAGCAGCCAAGATCTCGAGCAGGGGGCAAGCGAGCTGTTTTTT.